These 32 T cell receptor beta chains originate from one sample sequenced in a study of blood T cell repertoires in COVID-19. The protocol was immunoSEQ multiplex PCR, while the TCRdb copy is restricted to in-frame clones and leaves out a portion. The sample has tens of thousands of clones; 81% are singletons. Specimen: peripheral blood. Receptors originate from a man aged 80 or over with active or convalescent COVID-19.

J is TRBJ1-5 and V is TRBV4-3, with D maybe TRBD1 (5 bases). Per germline, CDR1 LGHNA and CDR2 YSLEER. V dropped 3 bases and J dropped 4 bases, with 16 bases sitting between them. The CDR3 consists of 16 residues. The CDR3 loop is CASSHAWGEGNQPQHF. The CDR3 DNA follows: TGCGCCAGCAGCCATGCGTGGGGGGAGGGAAATCAGCCCCAGCATTTT.

CDR3 loop: CASSQPTSGADTQYF. As DNA, the CDR3 is TGTGCCAGCAGCCAGCCCACTAGCGGCGCAGATACGCAGTATTTT. The V gene is TRBV7-9, the J gene TRBJ2-3; TRBD2 matches at 8 bases. Germline assignment: CDR1 SEHNR and CDR2 FQNEAQ (reference sequence). The CDR3 consists of 15 residues. V was pared by 5 bases and J by 4 bases, with 8 bases of the junction left unmatched.

This clone occurred a few times. The chain uses TRBV25-1 and TRBJ2-7, with 9 bases aligning to TRBD1. Germline V gives CDR1 MGHDK, CDR2 SYGVNS. Germline trimming cut 6 bases from V and 2 bases from J; bases unmatched to any gene: 5. The CDR3 loop spans 14 amino acids. CDR3 amino acids: CASRTGGWTYEQYF. CDR3 nucleotides: TGTGCCAGCAGAACAGGGGGCTGGACCTACGAGCAGTACTTC.

The chain combines TRBV5-1 with TRBJ1-1; maybe TRBD1 (5 bases). Germline V CDR1 and CDR2: SGHRS, YFSETQ. The V gene lost 7 bases and the J gene lost 8 bases, with 18 bases spanning the gap. The length of the CDR3 is 13 residues. CDR3 sequence: CASGGEGAAEAFF. CDR3 in DNA: TGCGCCAGCGGGGGGGAAGGGGCCGCGGAAGCTTTCTTT.

This chain uses TRBV28 with TRBJ2-5; the match to TRBD2 covers 8 bases. CDR3 length equals 13 residues. Trimming took 2 bases from V and 5 from J; bases not matched to a gene: 1. Germline V gene data show CDR1 as MDHEN and CDR2 as SYDVKM. CDR3 region: CASSLQRGETQYF. The CDR3 coding sequence is TGTGCCAGCAGTTTACAGCGGGGGGAGACCCAGTACTTC. Full variable domain (remainder filled in from reference TRBV28 and TRBJ2-5): DVKVTQSSRYLVKRTGEKVFLECVQDMDHENMFWYRQDPGLGLRLIYFSYDVKMKEKGDIPEGYSVSREKKERFSLILESASTNQTSMYLCASSLQRGETQYFGPGTRLLVL.

The genes are TRBV3-1 (or the pseudogene TRBV3-2) and TRBJ1-6, with D possibly being TRBD1 (6 bases). Per germline, CDR1 LGHDT and CDR2 YNNKEL (reference sequence). The CDR3 contains 14 residues. V lost 4 bases and J 6 bases, leaving 10 bases between the germline ends. The CDR3 DNA follows: TGTGCCAGCAGCCCTCGGACAGCTAATTCACCCCTCCACTTT. It yields the protein CASSPRTANSPLHF.

This clone has a single count. The same CDR3 also results from other DNA sequences found in this sample. This rearrangement joins TRBV7-2 to TRBJ2-3; 10 bases match TRBD2. The CDR3 totals 15 residues. J gave up 4 bases and V 2 bases, and 3 bases lay outside the gene matches. CDR1 is SGHTA and CDR2 is FQGNSA in the germline V gene. CDR3 in amino acids: CASSLQAGGPDTQYF. In nucleotides, the CDR3 is TGTGCCAGCAGCTTACAAGCGGGGGGGCCAGATACGCAGTATTTT.

The V gene is TRBV7-9, the J gene TRBJ2-5; the match to TRBD2 covers 9 bases. Germline V gene data show CDR1 as SEHNR and CDR2 as FQNEAQ (reference sequence). Germline trimming cut 5 bases from V and 1 base from J; bases unmatched to any gene: 2. The CDR3 is 14 amino acids. This CDR3 is CASSKLAGQETQYF. CDR3 sequence (DNA): TGTGCCAGCAGCAAACTAGCGGGCCAAGAGACCCAGTACTTC.

This chain uses TRBV9 with TRBJ1-1; D may be TRBD1 (6 bases). The CDR3 spans 14 residues. V lost 4 bases, J lost 6 bases, and 16 bases lay in between. CDR1 SGDLS and CDR2 YYNGEE come from the germline V gene. As DNA, the CDR3 is TGTGCCAGCAGCCCTGACCCCAACAGGGCTGAAGCTTTCTTT. It specifies CASSPDPNRAEAFF. Drawing the rest from reference TRBV9 and TRBJ1-1, the complete variable domain is DSGVTQTPKHLITATGQRVTLRCSPRSGDLSVYWYQQSLDQGLQFLIQYYNGEERAKGNILERFSAQQFPDLHSELNLSSLELGDSALYFCASSPDPNRAEAFFGQGTRLTVV.

V is TRBV7-6 and J is TRBJ1-3, with D hard to call. The CDR3 has 17 amino acids. The germline V and J ends were trimmed by 5 bases and 4 bases, with 21 bases remaining between them. CDR1 and CDR2 (germline): SGHVS, FNYEAQ. DNA for the CDR3: TGTGCCAGCAGCCCCGACCTCCGGGCAGCGGGAGGAAACACCATATATTTT. Translating it yields CASSPDLRAAGGNTIYF.

The genes are TRBV2 and TRBJ2-5; 8 bases match TRBD2. Trimming took 6 bases from V and 5 from J; bases not matched to a gene: 5. Germline CDR1 is SNHLY and CDR2 is FYNNEI. This CDR3 contains 13 residues. CDR3 DNA: TGTGCCAGCAGGACTAGCGTTGGTGAGACCCAGTACTTC. Translating it yields CASRTSVGETQYF.

The chain recombines TRBV4-1 with TRBJ1-2, with unresolved D. The V end was cut by 0 bases, the J end by 1 base, with 9 bases between. Germline V lookup: CDR1 MGHRA, CDR2 YSYEKL. CDR3 length: 15 amino acids. The CDR3 loop is CASSQDAGNNYGYTF. The CDR3 coding sequence is TGCGCCAGCAGCCAAGACGCAGGAAATAACTATGGCTACACCTTC.

The chain has TRBV27 and TRBJ2-3; the D gene is possibly TRBD1 (6 bases). V was shortened by 0 bases and J by 3 bases, with 19 bases between the two germline ends. The CDR3 contains 18 residues. Germline assignment: CDR1 MNHEY and CDR2 SMNVEV (reference sequence). This CDR3 reads CASSLSTRDTQQTDTQYF. CDR3 nucleotide sequence: TGTGCCAGCAGTTTATCGACCCGGGACACCCAACAAACAGATACGCAGTATTTT.

In its sample, this clone was seen a few times. The chain has TRBV7-3 and TRBJ2-6, with D possibly TRBD2 on 7 matching bases. Trimming cost V 2 bases and J 0 bases, with 8 bases left between them. The CDR3 runs 16 residues. CDR1 and CDR2 from the germline V gene are SGHTA and FQGTGA. CDR3 region: CASSLGGASGANVLTF. DNA for the CDR3: TGTGCCAGCAGCTTAGGGGGGGCCTCTGGGGCCAACGTCCTGACTTTC.

V usage is TRBV6-4 and J usage is TRBJ1-1; TRBD1 is a possible D gene (6 bases). The CDR3 runs 14 residues. The V gene lost 5 bases and the J gene lost 3 bases, with 13 bases spanning the gap. Germline V gives CDR1 MRHNA, CDR2 SNTAGT. Here the CDR3 DNA reads TGTGCCAGCAGTCCAACCTACAGGGACACTGAAGCTTTCTTT. Protein product: CASSPTYRDTEAFF.

The CDR3 loop reads CAWVRDSIMNTEAFF. CDR3 sequence (DNA): TGTGCCTGGGTGAGGGACAGCATCATGAACACTGAAGCTTTCTTT. The chain couples TRBV30 to TRBJ1-1; 7 bases map to TRBD1. From germline, CDR1 is GTSNPN and CDR2 SVGIG (reference sequence). The CDR3 loop spans 15 amino acids. J lost 0 bases, V lost 5 bases, and 9 bases had no gene match.

In nucleotides, the CDR3 is TGTGCCAGCAGTTTTCGGGGGGGTAATTCACCCCTCCACTTT. Translating it yields CASSFRGGNSPLHF. The chain employs TRBV27 and TRBJ1-6; weak D call: TRBD1 (5 bases). The CDR3 is 14 amino acids. Looked up from germline, CDR1 is MNHEY and CDR2 is SMNVEV (reference sequence). With 3 bases removed from V and 6 bases from J, the gap between germline ends came to 9 bases.

The chain carries TRBV12-3 or TRBV12-4 and TRBJ2-3; 11 bases are a match to TRBD2. J lost 6 bases, V lost 10 bases, and 3 bases had no gene match. This CDR3 region has 12 residues. The CDR3 is CATRLAGDTQYF. Written as DNA, the CDR3 is TGTGCCACGCGACTAGCGGGGGATACGCAGTATTTT.

This clone was detected a few times. The gene calls are TRBV7-8 and TRBJ1-5; 8 positions agree with TRBD1. This CDR3 has 14 residues. J gave up 3 bases and V 5 bases, and 3 bases lay outside the gene matches. Germline lookup yields CDR1 SGHVS and CDR2 FQNEAQ. The CDR3: CASSRTGNNQPQHF. The DNA for the CDR3 is TGTGCCAGCAGCCGGACAGGGAACAATCAGCCCCAGCATTTT.

The rearrangement joins TRBV3-1 (or the pseudogene TRBV3-2) to TRBJ2-5, with 9 bases aligning to TRBD1. V shed 1 base and J 5 bases; nucleotides not matched to a gene: 8. The CDR3 consists of 16 residues. Germline-derived CDR1 and CDR2 are LGHDT and YNNKEL (reference sequence). For the CDR3, the DNA is TGTGCCAGCAGCCAAGGGACGGGGACAGGGATGGAGACCCAGTACTTC. Translation: CASSQGTGTGMETQYF.

This sequence joins TRBV6-5 and TRBJ1-5; D not resolved. Germline V gene lookup returns CDR1 MNHEY and CDR2 SVGAGI. The V end was cut by 11 bases, the J end by 0 bases, with 17 bases between. CDR3 length: 15 residues. The DNA for the CDR3 is TGTGCCGTAATGCGAGAGGGTTATAGCAATCAGCCCCAGCATTTT. Translation: CAVMREGYSNQPQHF.

The chain has TRBV28 and TRBJ1-5; 7 nucleotides line up with TRBD1. V gave up 6 bases and J gave up 10 bases; unmatched junction bases: 9. Germline V gene lookup returns CDR1 MDHEN and CDR2 SYDVKM. CDR3 length: 13 residues. The CDR3 here is CASRAGQFRPQHF. DNA for the CDR3: TGTGCCAGCAGGGCGGGACAGTTTCGTCCCCAGCATTTT.

This clone came up once. This rearrangement joins TRBV20-1 to TRBJ1-1, with D unclear. V shed 6 bases and J shed 8 bases, with 10 bases lying between them. The CDR3 is 10 residues long. Germline assignment: CDR1 DFQATT and CDR2 SNEGSKA (reference sequence). CDR3 sequence: CSAPIREAFF. The CDR3 DNA sequence: TGCAGTGCCCCGATCAGGGAAGCTTTCTTT.

Here the CDR3 DNA reads TGTGCCAGAAGCCATCGGACTAGCGGGGGTCCCGAGCAGTACTTC. Translated: CARSHRTSGGPEQYF. The rearrangement uses TRBV5-3 and TRBJ2-7, with 13 nucleotides matching TRBD2. TRBV5-3 is an ORF, with its function uncertain. This CDR3 comprises 15 residues. V shed 4 bases and J 6 bases; nucleotides not matched to a gene: 7.

The gene calls are TRBV7-9 and TRBJ1-2; 8 nucleotides match TRBD1. The V segment lost 4 bases and the J segment 4 bases; nucleotides outside the gene matches: 2. The length of the CDR3 is 13 residues. CDR1 and CDR2 (germline): SEHNR, FQNEAQ (reference sequence). In DNA, the CDR3 is TGTGCCAGCAGCTCCACAGGGGGCTATGGCTACACCTTC. Translated, it gives CASSSTGGYGYTF.

The chain is built from TRBV30 and TRBJ1-2; no definite D call. The germline V and J ends were trimmed by 6 bases and 4 bases, with 12 bases remaining between them. CDR1 is GTSNPN and CDR2 is SVGIG in the germline V gene (reference sequence). The CDR3 loop spans 12 amino acids. In DNA, the CDR3 is TGTGCCTGCGACAATTCCGGCTATGGCTACACCTTC. Protein sequence: CACDNSGYGYTF. Complete variable domain (other parts from reference TRBV30 and TRBJ1-2): SQTIHQWPATLVQPVGSPLSLECTVEGTSNPNLYWYRQAAGRGLQLLFYSVGIGQISSEVPQNLSASRPQDRQFILSSKKLLLSDSGFYLCACDNSGYGYTFGSGTRLTVV.

V usage is TRBV12-3 or TRBV12-4 and J usage is TRBJ1-2, with TRBD1 identical over 7 bases. The CDR3 is 12 residues long. The V and J ends lost 5 bases and 10 bases, in that order; junction bases with no gene match: 7. Here the CDR3 DNA reads TGTGCCAGCAGTCTTGACAGGGCGACCTACACCTTC. Its translation: CASSLDRATYTF.

The rearrangement uses TRBV5-1 and TRBJ1-6; D is perhaps TRBD1 (5 bases). The germline V gene encodes CDR1 SGHRS and CDR2 YFSETQ. The CDR3 length is 14 residues. V lost 3 bases and J 7 bases, leaving 11 bases between the germline ends. The CDR3 protein is CASSSTQGNSPLHF. The CDR3 nucleotides read TGCGCCAGCAGCTCTACCCAGGGAAATTCACCCCTCCACTTT. The full variable domain, its missing parts supplied by reference TRBV5-1 and TRBJ1-6, is KAGVTQTPRYLIKTRGQQVTLSCSPISGHRSVSWYQQTPGQGLQFLFEYFSETQRNKGNFPGRFSGRQFSNSRSEMNVSTLELGDSALYLCASSSTQGNSPLHFGNGTRLTVT.

The chain combines TRBV30 with TRBJ1-2; possible D gene TRBD1, 6 bases. The CDR3 length is 12 residues. Germline V gives CDR1 GTSNPN, CDR2 SVGIG (reference sequence). Trimming removed 4 bases at V and 4 bases at J, with 10 bases between. The CDR3 coding sequence is TGTGCCTGGAACCCAGGGGCCTATGGCTACACCTTC. This gives the protein CAWNPGAYGYTF.

The CDR3 coding sequence is TGTGCCAGCAGCCCCCTTCGAGGTGGCATGAACACTGAAGCTTTCTTT. Residues: CASSPLRGGMNTEAFF. The V call is TRBV7-9, the J call TRBJ1-1; D not resolved. V shed 5 bases and J shed 0 bases, with 16 bases lying between them. Germline CDR1 and CDR2: SEHNR and FQNEAQ (reference sequence). The CDR3 covers 16 residues.

V and J are TRBV5-1 and TRBJ2-1, with D possibly being TRBD1 (5 bases). Germline loops: CDR1 SGHRS, CDR2 YFSETQ. CDR3 size: 15 residues. V lost 2 bases to trimming and J lost 8 bases, with 17 bases between them. The CDR3 nucleotides read TGCGCCAGCAGCTTATCAGTATCCGGCAGGGATGAGCAGTTCTTC. This encodes CASSLSVSGRDEQFF.

This chain links TRBV5-1 with TRBJ2-5; 7 nucleotides match TRBD2. The CDR3 sequence is 16 residues long. V was pared by 0 bases and J by 2 bases, with 7 bases of the junction left unmatched. Germline-derived CDR1 and CDR2 are SGHRS and YFSETQ. The CDR3 coding sequence is TGCGCCAGCAGCTTGGGAAATCCTAGCGGTCAAGAGACCCAGTACTTC. This sequence encodes CASSLGNPSGQETQYF.